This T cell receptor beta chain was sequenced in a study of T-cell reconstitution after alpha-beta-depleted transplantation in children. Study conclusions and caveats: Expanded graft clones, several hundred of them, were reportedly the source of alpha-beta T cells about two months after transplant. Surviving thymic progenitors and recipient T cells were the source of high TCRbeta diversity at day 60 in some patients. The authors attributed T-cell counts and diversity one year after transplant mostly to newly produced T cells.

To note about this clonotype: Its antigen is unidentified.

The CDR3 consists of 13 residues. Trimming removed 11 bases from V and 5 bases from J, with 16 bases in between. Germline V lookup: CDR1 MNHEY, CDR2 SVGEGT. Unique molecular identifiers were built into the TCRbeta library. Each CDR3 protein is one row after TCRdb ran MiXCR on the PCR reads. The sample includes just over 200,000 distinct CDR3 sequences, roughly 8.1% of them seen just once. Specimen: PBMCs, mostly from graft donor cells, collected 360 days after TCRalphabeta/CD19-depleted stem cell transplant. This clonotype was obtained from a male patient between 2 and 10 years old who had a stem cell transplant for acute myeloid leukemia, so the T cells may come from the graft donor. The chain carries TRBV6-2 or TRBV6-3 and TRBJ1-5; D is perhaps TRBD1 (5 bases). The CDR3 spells CAGSGVLDQPQHF. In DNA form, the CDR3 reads TGTGCCGGGTCGGGGGTACTGGATCAGCCCCAGCATTTT.